Shown below are 19 T cell receptor beta chains from a single sample sequenced in a study of blood T cells in healthy people across ages. Sample-barcoded 5' priming and a J-beta primer mix drove a second PCR of 7 to 11 cycles. Each CDR3 protein gets one entry after TCRdb re-called the 5' RACE reads with MiXCR. The sample lists about 1,600,000 distinct CDR3 sequences; 42% were seen once. The sequenced sample was blood. Source of these receptors: a woman younger than 35 in good health.

This chain connects TRBV20-1 to TRBJ1-5, with TRBD1 as a possible D gene (5 bases). Deletions cut 1 base from V and 4 bases from J, with 8 bases between. The germline V gene has CDR1 DFQATT and CDR2 SNEGSKA (reference sequence). The CDR3 spans 13 residues. The CDR3 sequence is CSARAAGNQPQHF. CDR3 coding DNA: TGCAGTGCTAGAGCGGCAGGGAATCAGCCCCAGCATTTT.

In the case of this clonotype: A much larger clone lies a single base off, so this may be a read error. This chain connects TRBV2 to TRBJ2-6, with D possibly being TRBD2 (5 bases). V was pared by 6 bases and J by 2 bases, with 8 bases between. CDR3 length: 14 amino acids. Germline V gene sequence: CDR1 SNHLY, CDR2 FYNNEI. Written as DNA, the CDR3 is TGTGCCAGCAGCCGGGGTCCTGGGGCCAACGTCCTGACTTTC. It yields the protein CASSRGPGANVLTF.

The chain uses TRBV28 and TRBJ1-1, with TRBD1 identical over 7 bases. The junction had 11 bases not matched to a gene; V was cut back by 3 bases and J by 7 bases. Germline V gives CDR1 MDHEN, CDR2 SYDVKM. The CDR3 runs to 15 residues. The chain's CDR3 is CASSLPLTGYLEAFF. The CDR3 coding sequence is TGTGCCAGCAGTTTGCCCCTGACAGGGTATCTTGAAGCTTTCTTT.

The chain is built from TRBV7-2 and TRBJ2-7; D remains ambiguous. V gave up 0 bases and J gave up 6 bases, with 12 bases separating them. The CDR3 length is 14 residues. Germline CDR1 SGHTA, CDR2 FQGNSA. The CDR3 bases are TGTGCCAGCAGCTTAGCAGCACGGTCCCCCGAGCAGTACTTC. Its protein is CASSLAARSPEQYF.

A few counts support this clonotype. CDR3 DNA sequence: TGTGCCAGCAGCATAAACCGGGACCCGGGGGAAGGAACAGATACGCAGTATTTT. Translation gives CASSINRDPGEGTDTQYF. This chain joins TRBV7-3 and TRBJ2-3, with D possibly being TRBD2 (6 bases). CDR1 and CDR2 (germline): SGHTA, FQGTGA. The CDR3 extends over 18 amino acids. V was cut by 5 bases and J by 3 bases, with 24 bases left in between.

This clonotype was found a few times. The chain employs TRBV15 and TRBJ2-1; D may be TRBD1 or TRBD2 (5 bases each). In germline, CDR1 is LNHNV, CDR2 YYDKDF (reference sequence). V shed 3 bases and J shed 6 bases, with 21 bases lying between them. This CDR3 spans 17 amino acids. CDR3 sequence: CATSRSDTPLGRNEQFF. CDR3 coding DNA: TGTGCCACCAGCAGGTCGGACACACCCTTGGGACGCAATGAGCAGTTCTTC.

The rearrangement joins TRBV28 to TRBJ1-1; D might be TRBD1 (5 bases). The CDR3 totals 14 residues. V lost 6 bases and J lost 4, with 15 bases in between. The germline V gene has CDR1 MDHEN and CDR2 SYDVKM. The CDR3 sequence is CASSHRGGSTEAFF. Written as DNA, the CDR3 is TGTGCCAGCAGCCATAGGGGAGGTAGCACTGAAGCTTTCTTT.

V gene TRBV20-1 combines with J gene TRBJ1-1; TRBD1 might be the D (6 bases). The V and J ends lost 7 bases and 5 bases respectively, with 8 bases between them. This CDR3 comprises 10 residues. Germline-derived CDR1 and CDR2 are DFQATT and SNEGSKA (reference sequence). CDR3 coding DNA: TGCAGTGAGGGGGGGACTGAAGCTTTCTTT. Translated, it gives CSEGGTEAFF.

This chain joins TRBV14 and TRBJ1-1; TRBD1 matches at 9 bases. V trimming: 1 base; J trimming: 3 bases; junction bases outside the gene matches: 12. The germline V gene encodes CDR1 SGHDN and CDR2 FVKESK. The CDR3 extends over 18 amino acids. The CDR3 spells CASSQVDYRGRGDTEAFF. CDR3 nucleotide sequence: TGTGCCAGCAGCCAAGTTGACTACAGGGGGCGCGGGGACACTGAAGCTTTCTTT.

The CDR3, as DNA: TGTGCTAGTGGTTTGGACGCGACTAGCGTGGATACGCAGTATTTT. Translation gives CASGLDATSVDTQYF. This chain connects TRBV12-5 to TRBJ2-3; 8 bases match TRBD2. Germline-derived CDR1 and CDR2 are LGHNT and FRNRAP. The V and J ends lost 1 base and 6 bases, in that order; junction bases with no gene match: 6. There are 15 residues in the CDR3.

V and J are TRBV18 and TRBJ2-1; the D gene is possibly TRBD2 (5 bases). CDR1 KGHSH and CDR2 LQKENI come from the germline V gene. The CDR3 extends over 16 amino acids. The V end lost 1 base, the J end lost 3 bases, and 13 bases lay between the germline ends. The CDR3 reads CASSPRGSENYNEQFF. DNA for the CDR3: TGTGCCAGCTCACCACGGGGTAGCGAGAACTACAATGAGCAGTTCTTC.

This chain connects TRBV6-6 to TRBJ1-5; D unclear. There are 13 residues in the CDR3. V dropped 5 bases and J dropped 6 bases, with 11 bases sitting between them. Germline CDR1 and CDR2: MNHNY and SVGAGI (reference sequence). In DNA, the CDR3 is TGTGCCAGCAGTATACTTACGACTCAGCCCCAGCATTTT. Its protein product is CASSILTTQPQHF.

V gene TRBV10-3 combines with J gene TRBJ2-5, with TRBD1 matching 8 bases. The end of the DNA is better explained by TRBJ2-7, so the J call may be wrong. Germline V gene sequence: CDR1 ENHRY, CDR2 SYGVKD. The CDR3 is 13 amino acids. CDR3 bases: TGTGCCATCAGTGGACAGGGGATAGGCGAGCAGTACTTC. Its protein is CAISGQGIGEQYF.

The J gene is TRBJ2-5, the V gene TRBV5-4; D remains ambiguous. V shed 7 bases and J shed 1 base, with 17 bases lying between them. The CDR3 is 15 residues long. Germline CDR1 and CDR2: SGHNT and YYREEE (reference sequence). In DNA form, the CDR3 reads TGTGCCAGCGGTCCCCAGTCAAGGACCCAAGAGACCCAGTACTTC. This encodes CASGPQSRTQETQYF.

The V call is TRBV27, the J call TRBJ2-7; 12 nucleotides match TRBD2. Germline V CDR1 and CDR2: MNHEY, SMNVEV (reference sequence). The CDR3 covers 18 residues. V was clipped by 0 bases and J by 7 bases; unmatched bases: 13. The CDR3 bases are TGTGCCAGCAGTTTATCCGGACTAGCGGGGAATGGAGTGTGGGAGCAGTACTTC. It translates to CASSLSGLAGNGVWEQYF.

The chain combines TRBV2 with TRBJ1-5; TRBD1 is a possible D gene (5 bases). The CDR3 covers 13 residues. V was pared by 6 bases and J by 6 bases, with 12 bases between. Germline V gene data show CDR1 as SNHLY and CDR2 as FYNNEI. The DNA for the CDR3 is TGTGCCAGCAGGGCAGGGTCCGGTCAGCCCCAGCATTTT. Its translation is CASRAGSGQPQHF. Based on the CDR3 plus reference TRBV2 and TRBJ1-5, the full variable domain is EPEVTQTPSHQVTQMGQEVILRCVPISNHLYFYWYRQILGQKVEFLVSFYNNEISEKSEIFDDQFSVERPDGSNFTLKIRSTKLEDSAMYFCASRAGSGQPQHFGDGTRLSIL.

A single count supports this clonotype. Sequence at one end of the junction differs from germline and may be a read error. The rearrangement links TRBV25-1 to TRBJ2-5, with 8 bases identical to TRBD1. The germline CDR1 and CDR2 sequences are MGHDK and SYGVNS. This CDR3 spans 15 amino acids. For the CDR3, the DNA is TGTTCCAGCAGCCGCTGGACAGGGAAGGCCGAGACCCAGTACTTC. It yields the protein CSSSRWTGKAETQYF.

The V call is TRBV7-9, the J call TRBJ2-5, with 8 bases fitting TRBD2. Germline V gene lookup returns CDR1 SEHNR and CDR2 FQNEAQ (reference sequence). The V gene end was trimmed by 2 bases and the J gene end by 1 base; junction bases not matched to a gene: 3. The CDR3 is 15 residues long. The CDR3: CASSLNSGVQETQYF. CDR3 nucleotides: TGTGCCAGCAGCTTAAATAGCGGGGTCCAAGAGACCCAGTACTTC. The whole variable domain, remainder taken from reference TRBV7-9 and TRBJ2-5, is DTGVSQNPRHKITKRGQNVTFRCDPISEHNRLYWYRQTLGQGPEFLTYFQNEAQLEKSRLLSDRFSAERPKGSFSTLEIQRTEQGDSAMYLCASSLNSGVQETQYFGPGTRLLVL.

This clonotype was detected a few times. The chain employs TRBV4-2 and TRBJ2-1; 8 bases align to TRBD2. J was trimmed by 3 bases and V by 1 base; bases with no gene match: 5. The CDR3 is 16 residues long. The germline V gene has CDR1 LGHNA and CDR2 YNFKEQ. Written as DNA, the CDR3 is TGTGCCAGCAGCCAAGGGGTCGGGGGGGACTACAATGAGCAGTTCTTC. It codes for CASSQGVGGDYNEQFF.